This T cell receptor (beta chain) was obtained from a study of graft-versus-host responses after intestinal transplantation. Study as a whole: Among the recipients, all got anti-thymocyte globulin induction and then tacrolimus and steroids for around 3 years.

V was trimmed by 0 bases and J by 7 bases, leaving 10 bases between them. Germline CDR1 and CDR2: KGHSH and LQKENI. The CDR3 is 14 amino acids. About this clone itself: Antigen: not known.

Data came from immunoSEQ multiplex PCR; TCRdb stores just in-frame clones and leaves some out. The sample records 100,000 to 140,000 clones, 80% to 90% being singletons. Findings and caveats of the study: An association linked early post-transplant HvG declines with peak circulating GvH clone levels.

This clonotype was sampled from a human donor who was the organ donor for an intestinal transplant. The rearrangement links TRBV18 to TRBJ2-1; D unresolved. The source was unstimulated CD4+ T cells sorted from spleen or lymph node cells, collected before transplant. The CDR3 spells CASSPPVLGNEQFF. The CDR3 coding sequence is TGTGCCAGCTCACCACCGGTCCTGGGAAATGAGCAGTTCTTC.